Below, one TCR beta chain is given with its context. This sample stems from a study of STAT5B mutations in CD4+ large granular lymphocyte leukemia. This was a survey-level run. Some clones are missing from TCRdb's copy, which holds only in-frame ones; the method was immunoSEQ multiplex PCR. The sample contains nearly 45,000 clones, around 85% of which appear only once. From germline, CDR1 is SGHRS and CDR2 YFSETQ. The CDR3 has 12 residues. Trimming at V came to 4 bases and at J to 7 bases, leaving 2 bases not matched to a gene. The specimen was CD4+ T cells from blood buffy coats. The source is a human donor in good health. The rearrangement joins TRBV5-1 to TRBJ1-2; 9 positions agree with TRBD1. In DNA form, the CDR3 reads TGCGCCAGCAGCCGACAGGGGGGTGGCTACACCTTC. Amino acid sequence: CASSRQGGGYTF.